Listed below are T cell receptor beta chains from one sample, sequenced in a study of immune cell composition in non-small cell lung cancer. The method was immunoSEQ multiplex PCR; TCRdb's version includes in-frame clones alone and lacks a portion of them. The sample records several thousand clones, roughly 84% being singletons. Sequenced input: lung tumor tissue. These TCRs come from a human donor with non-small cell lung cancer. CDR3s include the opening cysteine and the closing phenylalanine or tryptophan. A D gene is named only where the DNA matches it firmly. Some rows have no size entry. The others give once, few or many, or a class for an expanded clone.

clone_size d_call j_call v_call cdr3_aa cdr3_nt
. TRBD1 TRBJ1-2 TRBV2 CASSKNLRDRGYGYTF TGTGCCAGCAGTAAGAACCTACGGGACAGGGGTTATGGCTACACCTTC
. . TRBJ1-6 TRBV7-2 CASSLDRRGFSYNSPLHF TGTGCCAGCAGCTTAGACCGAAGGGGTTTCTCCTATAATTCACCCCTCCACTTT
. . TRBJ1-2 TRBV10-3 CAINANYGYTF TGTGCCATCAATGCGAACTATGGCTACACCTTC
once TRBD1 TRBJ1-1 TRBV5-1 CASSLTGGDTEAFF TGCGCCAGCAGCTTGACAGGGGGAGACACTGAAGCTTTCTTT
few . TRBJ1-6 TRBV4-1 CASSYTFNNSPLHF TGCGCCAGCAGCTACACCTTCAATAATTCACCCCTCCACTTT
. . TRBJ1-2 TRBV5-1 CASSASPTVYGYTF TGCGCCAGCAGCGCAAGTCCCACAGTCTATGGCTACACCTTC
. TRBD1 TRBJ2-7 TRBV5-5 CASSLTGTAYEQYF TGTGCCAGCAGCTTGACAGGGACAGCCTACGAGCAGTACTTC
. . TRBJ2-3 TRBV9 CASSLIGTDTQYF TGTGCCAGCAGCTTGATAGGCACAGATACGCAGTATTTT
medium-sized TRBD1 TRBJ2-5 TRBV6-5 CASSYRQGRTQYF TGTGCCAGCAGTTACCGACAGGGGCGGACCCAGTACTTC
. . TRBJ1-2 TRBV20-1 CSATGGNGYTF TGCAGTGCCACAGGTGGGAATGGCTACACCTTC
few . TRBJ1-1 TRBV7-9 CASSWAGGNTEAFF TGTGCCAGCAGTTGGGCGGGGGGGAACACTGAAGCTTTCTTT
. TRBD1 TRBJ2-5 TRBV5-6 CASSFVDRVLETQYF TGTGCCAGCAGCTTCGTGGACAGGGTATTGGAGACCCAGTACTTC
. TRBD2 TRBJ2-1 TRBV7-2 CASSLAGGISYNEQFF TGTGCCAGCAGCTTAGCGGGGGGGATCTCCTACAATGAGCAGTTCTTC
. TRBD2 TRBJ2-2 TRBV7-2 CASSLVGGVNTGELFF TGTGCCAGCAGCTTAGTGGGAGGGGTGAACACCGGGGAGCTGTTTTTT
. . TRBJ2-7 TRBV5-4 CASSLGTAFSYEQYF TGTGCCAGCAGCTTGGGGACAGCCTTCTCCTACGAGCAGTACTTC
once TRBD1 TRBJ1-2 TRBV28 CASSLPMTGYYGYTF TGTGCCAGCAGTTTACCGATGACAGGGTACTATGGCTACACCTTC
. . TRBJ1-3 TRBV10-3 CAIRDSSGNTIYF TGTGCCATCAGGGACAGCTCTGGAAACACCATATATTTT
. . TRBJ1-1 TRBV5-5 CASSLGVGLQAFF TGTGCCAGCAGCTTGGGGGTGGGGCTTCAAGCTTTCTTT
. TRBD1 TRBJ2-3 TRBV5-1 CASSLTGVADTQYF TGCGCCAGCAGCTTGACAGGGGTGGCAGATACGCAGTATTTT
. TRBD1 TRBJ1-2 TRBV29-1 CSSGGGAYGYTF TGCAGCTCGGGAGGGGGCGCCTATGGCTACACCTTC
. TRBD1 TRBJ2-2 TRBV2 CASKGTGNTGELFF TGTGCCAGCAAAGGGACAGGGAACACCGGGGAGCTGTTTTTT
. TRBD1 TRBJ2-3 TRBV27 CASSLGQGDTQYF TGTGCCAGCAGCCTTGGACAGGGAGATACGCAGTATTTT
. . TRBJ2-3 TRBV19 CASSIAALSSAQYF TGTGCCAGTAGTATAGCAGCCCTTAGCTCGGCGCAGTATTTT
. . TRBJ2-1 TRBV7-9 CASTLRGEQFF TGTGCCAGCACCCTAAGGGGTGAGCAGTTCTTC
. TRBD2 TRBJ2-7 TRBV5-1 CASSLALAGAYEQYF TGCGCCAGCAGCTTGGCGCTAGCGGGGGCCTACGAGCAGTACTTC
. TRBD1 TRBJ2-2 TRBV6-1 CASSVPGQGLFTGELFF TGTGCCAGCAGTGTACCGGGACAGGGACTTTTCACCGGGGAGCTGTTTTTT
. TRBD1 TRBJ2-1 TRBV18 CASFPGQPYNEQFF TGTGCCAGCTTCCCGGGACAGCCCTACAATGAGCAGTTCTTC
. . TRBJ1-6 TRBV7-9 CASRTNGEGSPLHF TGTGCCAGCAGGACCAACGGGGAGGGATCACCCCTCCACTTT
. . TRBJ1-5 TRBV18 CASSPQQEHQPQHF TGTGCCAGCTCACCACAACAGGAGCATCAGCCCCAGCATTTT
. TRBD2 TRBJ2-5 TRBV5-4 CASSFTPTSGQETQYF TGTGCCAGCAGCTTCACCCCCACTAGCGGCCAAGAGACCCAGTACTTC
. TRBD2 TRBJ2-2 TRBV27 CASRGLGNTGELFF TGTGCCAGCCGAGGACTAGGTAACACCGGGGAGCTGTTTTTT
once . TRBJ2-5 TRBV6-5 CASSYSITGGKTQYF TGTGCCAGCAGTTACTCGATTACCGGAGGAAAGACCCAGTACTTC
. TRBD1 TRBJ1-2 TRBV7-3 CASSSVMDRNYGYTF TGTGCCAGCAGCTCAGTGATGGACAGGAACTATGGCTACACCTTC
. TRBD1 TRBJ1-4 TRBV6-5 CASRQNRGGEKLFF TGTGCCAGCAGACAGAACAGGGGTGGTGAAAAACTGTTTTTT
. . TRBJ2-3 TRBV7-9 CATRRGDTQYF TGTGCAACCCGGCGGGGAGATACGCAGTATTTT
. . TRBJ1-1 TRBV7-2 CASSPTRVNEAFF TGTGCCAGCAGTCCCACGAGGGTAAATGAAGCTTTCTTT
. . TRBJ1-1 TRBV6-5 CASSYPGLGAFF TGTGCCAGCAGTTACCCCGGACTTGGAGCTTTCTTT
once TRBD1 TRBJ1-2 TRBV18 CASSPAGTGGGYGYTF TGTGCCAGCTCACCTGCCGGGACAGGGGGCGGCTATGGCTACACCTTC
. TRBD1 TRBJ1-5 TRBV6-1 CASVRQGNQPQHF TGTGCCAGCGTTCGACAGGGGAATCAGCCCCAGCATTTT
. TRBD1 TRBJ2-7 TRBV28 CASSRDRGSYEQYF TGTGCCAGCAGTCGGGACAGGGGCTCCTACGAGCAGTACTTC
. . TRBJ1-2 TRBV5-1 CASSLGGPGEVGYTF TGCGCCAGCAGCTTGGGGGGACCGGGGGAGGTTGGCTACACCTTC
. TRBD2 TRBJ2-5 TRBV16 CASSQYGLAGQETQYF TGTGCCAGCAGCCAATACGGACTAGCGGGGCAAGAGACCCAGTACTTC